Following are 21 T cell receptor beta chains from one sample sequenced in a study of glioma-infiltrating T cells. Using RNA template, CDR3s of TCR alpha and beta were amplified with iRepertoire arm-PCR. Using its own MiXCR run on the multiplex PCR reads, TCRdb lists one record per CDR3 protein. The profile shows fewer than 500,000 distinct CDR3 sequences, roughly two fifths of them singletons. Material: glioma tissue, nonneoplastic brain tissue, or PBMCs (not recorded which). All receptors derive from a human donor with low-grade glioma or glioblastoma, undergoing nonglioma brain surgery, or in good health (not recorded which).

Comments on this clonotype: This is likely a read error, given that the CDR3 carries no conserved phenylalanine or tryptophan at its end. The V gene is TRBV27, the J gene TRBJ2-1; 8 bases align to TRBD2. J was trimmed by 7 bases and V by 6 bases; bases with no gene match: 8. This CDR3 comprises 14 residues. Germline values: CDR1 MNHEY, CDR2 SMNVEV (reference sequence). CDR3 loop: CASSLAGHTNEQFS. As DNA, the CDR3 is TGTGCCAGCAGCCTAGCGGGTCACACTAATGAGCAGTTCTCC.

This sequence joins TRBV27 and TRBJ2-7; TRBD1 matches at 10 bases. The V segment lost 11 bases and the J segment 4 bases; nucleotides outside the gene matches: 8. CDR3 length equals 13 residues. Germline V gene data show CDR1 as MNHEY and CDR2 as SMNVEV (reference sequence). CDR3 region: CACGLGQGYEQYF. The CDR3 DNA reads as TGTGCCTGCGGTTTGGGACAGGGGTACGAGCAGTACTTC.

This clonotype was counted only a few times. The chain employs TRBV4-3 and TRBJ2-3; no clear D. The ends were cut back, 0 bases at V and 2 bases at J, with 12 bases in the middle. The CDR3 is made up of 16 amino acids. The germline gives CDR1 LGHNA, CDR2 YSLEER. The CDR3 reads CASSQDLEHFTDTQYF. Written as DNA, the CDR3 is TGCGCCAGCAGCCAAGATTTGGAGCATTTCACAGATACGCAGTATTTT.

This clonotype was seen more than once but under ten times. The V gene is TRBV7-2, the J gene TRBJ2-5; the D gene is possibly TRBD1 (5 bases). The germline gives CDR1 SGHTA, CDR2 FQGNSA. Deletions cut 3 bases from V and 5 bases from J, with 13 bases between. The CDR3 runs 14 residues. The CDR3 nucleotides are TGTGCCAGCAGCTTCCAGGGTCCAGGGGAGACCCAGTACTTC. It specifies CASSFQGPGETQYF. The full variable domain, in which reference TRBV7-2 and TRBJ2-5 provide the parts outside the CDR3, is GAGVSQSPSNKVTEKGKDVELRCDPISGHTALYWYRQSLGQGLEFLIYFQGNSAPDKSGLPSDRFSAERTGGSVSTLTIQRTQQEDSAVYLCASSFQGPGETQYFGPGTRLLVL.

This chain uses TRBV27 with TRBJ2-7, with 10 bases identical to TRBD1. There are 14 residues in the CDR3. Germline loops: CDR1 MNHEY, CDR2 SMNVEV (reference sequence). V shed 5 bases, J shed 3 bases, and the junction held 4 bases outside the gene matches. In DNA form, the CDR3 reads TGTGCCAGCAGTCTCGGGACAGGGGTCTACGAGCAGTACTTC. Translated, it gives CASSLGTGVYEQYF.

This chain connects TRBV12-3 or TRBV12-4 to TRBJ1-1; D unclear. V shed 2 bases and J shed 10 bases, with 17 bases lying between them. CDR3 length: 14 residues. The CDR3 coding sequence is TGTGCCAGCAGTTTACCGGGAAATTTAGACGGAGCTTTCTTT. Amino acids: CASSLPGNLDGAFF.

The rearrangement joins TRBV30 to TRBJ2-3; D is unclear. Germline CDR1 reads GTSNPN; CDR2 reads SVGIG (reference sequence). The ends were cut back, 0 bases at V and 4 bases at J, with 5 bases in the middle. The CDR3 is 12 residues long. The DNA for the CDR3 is TGTGCCTGGAGTGTCGTTCCAGATACGCAGTATTTT. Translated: CAWSVVPDTQYF.

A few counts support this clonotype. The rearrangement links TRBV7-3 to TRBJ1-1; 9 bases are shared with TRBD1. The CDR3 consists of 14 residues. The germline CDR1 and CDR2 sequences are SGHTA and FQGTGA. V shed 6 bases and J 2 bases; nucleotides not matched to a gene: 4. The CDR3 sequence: CASSSTGGNTEAFF. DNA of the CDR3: TGTGCCAGCAGTTCTACAGGGGGCAACACTGAAGCTTTCTTT.

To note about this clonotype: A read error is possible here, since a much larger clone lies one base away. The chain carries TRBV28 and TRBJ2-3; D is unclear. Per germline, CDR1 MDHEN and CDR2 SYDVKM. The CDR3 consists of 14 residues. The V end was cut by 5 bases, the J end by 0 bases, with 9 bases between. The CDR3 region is CASSACPSTDTQYF. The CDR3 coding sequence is TGTGCCAGCAGTGCCTGTCCTAGCACAGATACGCAGTATTTT.

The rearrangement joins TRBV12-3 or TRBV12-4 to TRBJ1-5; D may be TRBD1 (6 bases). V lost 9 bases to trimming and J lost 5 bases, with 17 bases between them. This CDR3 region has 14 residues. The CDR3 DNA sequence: TGTGCCAGTACGGAGGGAGGGGGGCATCAGCCCCAGCATTTT. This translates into CASTEGGGHQPQHF.

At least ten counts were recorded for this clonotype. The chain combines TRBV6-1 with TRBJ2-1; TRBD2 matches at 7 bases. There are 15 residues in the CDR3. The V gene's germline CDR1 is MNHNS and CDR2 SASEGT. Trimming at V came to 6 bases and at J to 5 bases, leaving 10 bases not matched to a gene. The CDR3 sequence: CASSLRAGDHNEQFF. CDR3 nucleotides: TGTGCCAGCAGCCTGAGGGCGGGAGACCACAATGAGCAGTTCTTC.

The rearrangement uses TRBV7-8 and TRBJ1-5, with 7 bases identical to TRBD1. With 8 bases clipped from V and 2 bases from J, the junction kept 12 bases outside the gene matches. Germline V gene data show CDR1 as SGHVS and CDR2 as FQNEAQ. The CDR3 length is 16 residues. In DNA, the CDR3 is TGTGCCAGCGGCTCCACCCAGGGGGGCGGCAATCAGCCCCAGCATTTT. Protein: CASGSTQGGGNQPQHF.

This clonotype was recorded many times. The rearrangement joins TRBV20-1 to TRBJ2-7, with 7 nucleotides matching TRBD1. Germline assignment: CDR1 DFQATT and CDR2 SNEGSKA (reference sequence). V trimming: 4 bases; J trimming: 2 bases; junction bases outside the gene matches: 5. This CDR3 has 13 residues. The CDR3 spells CSATGQKTYEQYF. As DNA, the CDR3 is TGCAGTGCTACGGGACAGAAAACCTACGAGCAGTACTTC.

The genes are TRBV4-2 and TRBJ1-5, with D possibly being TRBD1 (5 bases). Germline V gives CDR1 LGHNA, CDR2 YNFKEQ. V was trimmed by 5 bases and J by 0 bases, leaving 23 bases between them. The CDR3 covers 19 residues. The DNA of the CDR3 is TGTGCCAGCAGCGGGGGGAGAGGGTATGGCTCCCATAGCAATCAGCCCCAGCATTTT. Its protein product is CASSGGRGYGSHSNQPQHF.

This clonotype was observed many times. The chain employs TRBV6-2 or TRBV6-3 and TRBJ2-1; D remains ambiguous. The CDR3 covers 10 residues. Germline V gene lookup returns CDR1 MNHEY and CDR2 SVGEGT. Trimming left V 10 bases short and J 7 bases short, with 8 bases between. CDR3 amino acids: CATIGNEQFF. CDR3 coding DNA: TGTGCCACTATCGGGAATGAGCAGTTCTTC.

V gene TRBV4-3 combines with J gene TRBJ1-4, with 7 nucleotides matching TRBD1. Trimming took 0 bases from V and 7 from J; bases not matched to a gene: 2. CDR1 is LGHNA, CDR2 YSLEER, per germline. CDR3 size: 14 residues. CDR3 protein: CASSQEGTAEKLFF. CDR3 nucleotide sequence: TGCGCCAGCAGCCAAGAGGGGACAGCTGAAAAACTGTTTTTT.

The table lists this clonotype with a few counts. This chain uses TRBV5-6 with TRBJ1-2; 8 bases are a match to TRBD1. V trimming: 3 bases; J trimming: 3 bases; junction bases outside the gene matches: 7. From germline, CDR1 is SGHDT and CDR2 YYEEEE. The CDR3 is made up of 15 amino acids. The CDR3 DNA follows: TGTGCCAGCAGCTCTACGGGACAGGCTCACTATGGCTACACCTTC. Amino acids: CASSSTGQAHYGYTF.

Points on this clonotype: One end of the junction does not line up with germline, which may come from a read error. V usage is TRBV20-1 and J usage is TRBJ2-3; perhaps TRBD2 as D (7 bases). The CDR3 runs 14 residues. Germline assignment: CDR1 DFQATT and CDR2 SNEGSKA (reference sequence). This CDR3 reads CGARGGVGTDTQYF. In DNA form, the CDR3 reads TGCGGTGCTAGAGGGGGGGTCGGCACAGATACGCAGTATTTT.

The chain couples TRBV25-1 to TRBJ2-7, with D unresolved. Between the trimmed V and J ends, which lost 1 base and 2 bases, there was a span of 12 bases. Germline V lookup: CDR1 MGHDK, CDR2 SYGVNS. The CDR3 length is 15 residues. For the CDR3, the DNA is TGTGCCAGCAGTGAATTAGAGAGACTGACCTACGAGCAGTACTTC. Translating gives CASSELERLTYEQYF.

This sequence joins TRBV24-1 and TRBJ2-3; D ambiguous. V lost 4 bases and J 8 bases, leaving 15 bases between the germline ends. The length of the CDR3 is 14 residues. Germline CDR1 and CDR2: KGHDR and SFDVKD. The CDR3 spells CATSDPPGVGTQYF. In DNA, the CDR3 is TGTGCCACCAGTGACCCACCTGGGGTTGGTACGCAGTATTTT.

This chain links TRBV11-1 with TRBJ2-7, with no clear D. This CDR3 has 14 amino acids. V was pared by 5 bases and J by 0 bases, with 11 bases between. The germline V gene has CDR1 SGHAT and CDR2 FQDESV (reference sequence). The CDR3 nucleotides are TGTGCCAGCAGCATACAGAGATTCTCCTACGAGCAGTACTTC. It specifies CASSIQRFSYEQYF.